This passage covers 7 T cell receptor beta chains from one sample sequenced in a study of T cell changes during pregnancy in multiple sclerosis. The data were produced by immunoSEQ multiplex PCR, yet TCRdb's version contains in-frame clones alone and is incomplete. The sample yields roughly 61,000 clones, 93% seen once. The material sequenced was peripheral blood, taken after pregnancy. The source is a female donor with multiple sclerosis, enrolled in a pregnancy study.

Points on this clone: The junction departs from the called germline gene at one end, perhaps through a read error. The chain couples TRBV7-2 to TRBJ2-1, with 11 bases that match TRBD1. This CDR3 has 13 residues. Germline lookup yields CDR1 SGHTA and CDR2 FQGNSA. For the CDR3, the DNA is TGTGCCAGCAGCTCCCACGGACAGGGGGCGCCGGTCTTC. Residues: CASSSHGQGAPVF.

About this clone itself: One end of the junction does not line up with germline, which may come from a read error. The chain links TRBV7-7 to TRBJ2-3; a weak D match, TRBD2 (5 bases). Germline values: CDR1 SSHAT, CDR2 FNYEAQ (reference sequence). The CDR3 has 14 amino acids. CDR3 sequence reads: CASSPEGGTDTQYF. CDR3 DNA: TGTGCTAGCAGCCCCGAGGGTGGGACAGATACGCAGTATTTT.

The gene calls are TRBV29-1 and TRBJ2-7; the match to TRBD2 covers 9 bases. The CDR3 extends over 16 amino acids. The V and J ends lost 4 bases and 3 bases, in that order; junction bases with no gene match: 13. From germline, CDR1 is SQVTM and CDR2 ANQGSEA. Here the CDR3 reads CSVAPVVSSGNYEQYF. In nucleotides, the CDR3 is TGCAGCGTTGCCCCGGTGGTGTCTAGCGGGAACTACGAGCAGTACTTC.

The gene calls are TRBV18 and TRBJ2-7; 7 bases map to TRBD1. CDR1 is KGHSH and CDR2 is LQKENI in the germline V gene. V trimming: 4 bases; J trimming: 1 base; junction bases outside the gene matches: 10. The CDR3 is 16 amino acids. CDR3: CASSRGPRTGSYEQYF. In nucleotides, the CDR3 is TGTGCCAGCTCACGCGGTCCTCGGACAGGATCCTACGAGCAGTACTTC.

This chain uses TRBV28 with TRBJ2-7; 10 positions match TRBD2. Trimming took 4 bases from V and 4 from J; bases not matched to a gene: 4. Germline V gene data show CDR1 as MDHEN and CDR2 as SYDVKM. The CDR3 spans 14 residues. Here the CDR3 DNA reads TGTGCCAGCAGTTCCCTGACTAGCGGGTACGAGCAGTACTTC. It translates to CASSSLTSGYEQYF.

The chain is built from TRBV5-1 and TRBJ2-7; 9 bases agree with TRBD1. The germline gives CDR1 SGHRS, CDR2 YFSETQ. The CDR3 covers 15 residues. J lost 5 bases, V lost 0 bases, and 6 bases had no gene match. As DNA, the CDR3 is TGCGCCAGCAGCTTGGGAGGACAGGGGATGGACGAGCAGTACTTC. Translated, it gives CASSLGGQGMDEQYF. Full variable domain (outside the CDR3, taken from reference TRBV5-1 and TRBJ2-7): KAGVTQTPRYLIKTRGQQVTLSCSPISGHRSVSWYQQTPGQGLQFLFEYFSETQRNKGNFPGRFSGRQFSNSRSEMNVSTLELGDSALYLCASSLGGQGMDEQYFGPGTRLTVT.

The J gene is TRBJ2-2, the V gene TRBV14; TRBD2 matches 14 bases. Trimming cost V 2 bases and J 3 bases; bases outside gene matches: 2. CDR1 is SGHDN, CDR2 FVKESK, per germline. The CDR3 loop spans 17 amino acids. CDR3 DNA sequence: TGTGCCAGCAGCCAACCGGGACTAGCGGGAGACACCGGGGAGCTGTTTTTT. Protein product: CASSQPGLAGDTGELFF.